The 23 T cell receptor beta chains given below trace back to one sample, sequenced in a study of T cell responses to AZD1222 COVID-19 vaccine. Only in-frame clones appear in the TCRdb table, and some are missing; sequencing was by immunoSEQ multiplex PCR. The sample carries 100,000 to 150,000 clones, roughly nine tenths recorded once. Sequencing used peripheral blood, obtained on day 0 of AZD1222 vaccination. All receptors come from an adult in good health.

This chain connects TRBV7-3 to TRBJ2-3; 10 nucleotides line up with TRBD2. In germline, CDR1 is SGHTA, CDR2 FQGTGA. Germline trimming cut 5 bases from V and 4 bases from J; bases unmatched to any gene: 9. The CDR3 has 16 amino acids. CDR3 sequence: CASSTRRAGGPDTQYF. DNA of the CDR3: TGTGCCAGCAGCACCCGAAGAGCGGGAGGGCCAGATACGCAGTATTTT. The whole variable domain, remainder taken from reference TRBV7-3 and TRBJ2-3, is GAGVSQTPSNKVTEKGKYVELRCDPISGHTALYWYRQSLGQGPEFLIYFQGTGAADDSGLPNDRFFAVRPEGSVSTLKIQRTERGDSAVYLCASSTRRAGGPDTQYFGPGTRLTVL.

J is TRBJ1-1 and V is TRBV10-2, with D uncertain. Germline V gene lookup returns CDR1 WSHSY and CDR2 SAAADI. The CDR3 totals 18 residues. V lost 4 bases and J lost 2, with 23 bases in between. CDR3 sequence: CASSGPARESLRNTEAFF. In nucleotides, the CDR3 is TGCGCCAGCAGTGGGCCAGCGAGGGAGAGCCTTAGAAACACTGAAGCTTTCTTT.

The chain links TRBV7-2 to TRBJ1-1, with TRBD1 matching 9 bases. V trimming: 0 bases; J trimming: 5 bases; junction bases outside the gene matches: 4. Germline CDR1 reads SGHTA; CDR2 reads FQGNSA. The CDR3 is 15 residues long. The chain's CDR3 is CASSLAGTGRTEAFF. In DNA form, the CDR3 reads TGTGCCAGCAGCTTAGCCGGGACAGGGAGAACTGAAGCTTTCTTT.

The chain carries TRBV6-4 and TRBJ1-1; D is ambiguous. CDR1 MRHNA and CDR2 SNTAGT come from the germline V gene. This CDR3 contains 13 residues. Deletions cut 4 bases from V and 5 bases from J, with 11 bases between. The chain's CDR3 is CASSALSGTEAFF. Here the CDR3 DNA reads TGTGCCAGCAGTGCCCTTTCCGGGACTGAAGCTTTCTTT.

This chain joins TRBV19 and TRBJ2-1, with TRBD1 matching over 9 bases. V shed 3 bases, J shed 0 bases, and the junction held 18 bases outside the gene matches. Germline V gene data show CDR1 as LNHDA and CDR2 as SQIVND (reference sequence). The CDR3 is made up of 21 amino acids. This CDR3 is CASSIPPGTGFSSLSYNEQFF. For the CDR3, the DNA is TGTGCCAGTAGTATCCCTCCCGGGACAGGGTTTAGTTCCCTCTCCTACAATGAGCAGTTCTTC.

This chain joins TRBV29-1 and TRBJ2-1; the D gene is possibly TRBD1 (5 bases). The CDR3 totals 15 residues. CDR1 is SQVTM and CDR2 is ANQGSEA in the germline V gene. The V and J ends lost 4 bases and 4 bases respectively, with 17 bases between them. In DNA form, the CDR3 reads TGCAGCGTTGGGGTCTCGGACACGAAGTACAATGAGCAGTTCTTC. Its translation is CSVGVSDTKYNEQFF.

The chain uses TRBV3-1 (or the pseudogene TRBV3-2) and TRBJ1-2; D not certain. Germline V CDR1 and CDR2: LGHDT, YNNKEL (reference sequence). The CDR3 extends over 14 amino acids. Trimming took 1 base from V and 0 from J, leaving 6 bases between them. CDR3: CASSQAKTNYGYTF. In DNA, the CDR3 is TGTGCCAGCAGCCAAGCTAAAACTAACTATGGCTACACCTTC.

This clone was recorded a few times. V usage is TRBV11-3 and J usage is TRBJ2-7; D possibly corresponds to TRBD2 (5 bases). Germline CDR1 and CDR2: SGHNT and YENEEA. This CDR3 region has 14 residues. V was clipped by 3 bases and J by 6 bases, with 15 bases between them. DNA for the CDR3: TGTGCCAGCAGCTTTGGAGGAGACCTTAGCGAGCAGTACTTC. As protein: CASSFGGDLSEQYF.

J is TRBJ2-3 and V is TRBV3-1 (or the pseudogene TRBV3-2), with 10 bases that match TRBD2. CDR3 size: 16 residues. The V and J ends lost 3 bases and 0 bases, in that order; junction bases with no gene match: 3. The germline CDR1 and CDR2 sequences are LGHDT and YNNKEL (reference sequence). The chain's CDR3 is CASSQGTSASTDTQYF. DNA for the CDR3: TGTGCCAGCAGCCAGGGGACTAGCGCTAGCACAGATACGCAGTATTTT.

This chain joins TRBV15 and TRBJ2-5; D is uncertain. Per germline, CDR1 LNHNV and CDR2 YYDKDF (reference sequence). The CDR3 loop spans 17 amino acids. V lost 0 bases to trimming and J lost 4 bases, with 18 bases between them. The CDR3 nucleotides read TGTGCCACCAGCAGAGATCCGGTTGCGGTCGGCGGAGAGACCCAGTACTTC. Translated, it gives CATSRDPVAVGGETQYF.

The CDR3 region has the DNA TGTGCCAGTAGTATAGCTACGGTCAGACCGAGAACTAACTATGGCTACACCTTC. As protein: CASSIATVRPRTNYGYTF. The chain carries TRBV19 and TRBJ1-2; D call uncertain. Trimming cost V 1 base and J 0 bases, with 18 bases left between them. The CDR3 consists of 18 residues. Germline lookup yields CDR1 LNHDA and CDR2 SQIVND (reference sequence).

The V gene is TRBV7-9, the J gene TRBJ2-1, with 11 bases identical to TRBD2. The CDR3 totals 15 residues. Germline V lookup: CDR1 SEHNR, CDR2 FQNEAQ (reference sequence). V lost 4 bases and J lost 7; bases outside the gene matches: 6. The CDR3 region has the DNA TGTGCCAGCAGCTCAAGACTAGCGGGAAAAAATGAGCAGTTCTTC. Its protein product is CASSSRLAGKNEQFF.

V usage is TRBV6-5 and J usage is TRBJ1-2; TRBD1 aligns across 7 bases. The junction had 9 bases not matched to a gene; V was cut back by 6 bases and J by 8 bases. CDR3 size: 13 residues. Germline V gives CDR1 MNHEY, CDR2 SVGAGI. CDR3 DNA: TGTGCCAGCAGATTATCGACAGGGCGCGGCTACACCTTC. Protein sequence: CASRLSTGRGYTF.

This chain joins TRBV28 and TRBJ1-6; D call uncertain. Germline loops: CDR1 MDHEN, CDR2 SYDVKM. The CDR3 runs to 15 residues. Trimming took off 2 bases at V and 5 bases at J, with 10 bases between the two ends. CDR3 region: CASSLEADNNSPLHF. The CDR3 DNA is TGTGCCAGCAGTTTAGAGGCAGACAATAATTCACCCCTCCACTTT.

The genes are TRBV7-2 and TRBJ1-4, with D possibly being TRBD1 (6 bases). In germline, CDR1 is SGHTA, CDR2 FQGNSA. The CDR3 runs to 15 residues. V lost 1 base to trimming and J lost 8 bases, with 14 bases between them. The CDR3 coding sequence is TGTGCCAGCAGCTTAGTTGCAGGGGTCGGGGAAAAACTGTTTTTT. Residues: CASSLVAGVGEKLFF.

The V call is TRBV27, the J call TRBJ1-2, with no clear D. The CDR3 is 14 amino acids. The V end lost 2 bases, the J end lost 0 bases, and 7 bases lay between the germline ends. The germline CDR1 and CDR2 sequences are MNHEY and SMNVEV (reference sequence). The CDR3 sequence is CASSLSLANYGYTF. CDR3 nucleotides: TGTGCCAGCAGTTTAAGTCTAGCTAACTATGGCTACACCTTC.

This clone was seen more than once but under ten times. The chain carries TRBV5-1 and TRBJ1-1; possibly TRBD1 for D (6 bases). This CDR3 spans 16 amino acids. Germline CDR1 SGHRS, CDR2 YFSETQ. V was trimmed by 4 bases and J by 0 bases, leaving 16 bases between them. This CDR3 is CASSGGPGSLNTEAFF. Written as DNA, the CDR3 is TGCGCCAGCAGCGGGGGGCCCGGGAGCCTGAACACTGAAGCTTTCTTT.

The chain combines TRBV10-3 with TRBJ1-2, with D tentatively TRBD1 (5 bases). This CDR3 region has 16 residues. Trimming shortened V by 0 bases and J by 8 bases, and 19 bases separated the two germline ends. The germline V gene has CDR1 ENHRY and CDR2 SYGVKD. The CDR3 is CAISESHPGLHSGYTF. The CDR3 DNA is TGTGCCATCAGTGAGTCCCACCCAGGGCTTCATTCGGGCTACACCTTC.

The chain has TRBV6-5 and TRBJ2-1; the D is unclear. Germline CDR1 and CDR2: MNHEY and SVGAGI. The germline V and J ends were trimmed by 0 bases and 4 bases, with 13 bases remaining between them. CDR3 size: 16 residues. CDR3 amino acids: CASSYSRRGPYNEQFF. The CDR3 DNA reads as TGTGCCAGCAGTTACTCGAGGCGCGGCCCGTACAATGAGCAGTTCTTC.

This clone came up once. J is TRBJ2-3 and V is TRBV6-5, with a possible D match to TRBD1 (6 bases). V was clipped by 10 bases and J by 7 bases, with 18 bases between them. This CDR3 has 13 amino acids. The germline CDR1 and CDR2 sequences are MNHEY and SVGAGI. The chain's CDR3 is CATFRGEGYTQYF. The CDR3 bases are TGTGCCACGTTCAGGGGAGAAGGATATACGCAGTATTTT.

V usage is TRBV7-9 and J usage is TRBJ2-7; 8 bases align to TRBD1. V gave up 5 bases and J gave up 2 bases; unmatched junction bases: 5. The CDR3 consists of 14 residues. CDR1 and CDR2 (germline): SEHNR, FQNEAQ (reference sequence). Here the CDR3 reads CASSRDRNTYEQYF. For the CDR3, the DNA is TGTGCCAGCAGCCGGGACAGGAATACCTACGAGCAGTACTTC. Filled out from reference TRBV7-9 and TRBJ2-7, the complete variable domain reads DTGVSQNPRHKITKRGQNVTFRCDPISEHNRLYWYRQTLGQGPEFLTYFQNEAQLEKSRLLSDRFSAERPKGSFSTLEIQRTEQGDSAMYLCASSRDRNTYEQYFGPGTRLTVT.

V gene TRBV19 combines with J gene TRBJ2-5, with no clear D. CDR3 length equals 13 residues. The germline CDR1 and CDR2 sequences are LNHDA and SQIVND (reference sequence). Trimming took off 8 bases at V and 2 bases at J, with 12 bases between the two ends. CDR3 in DNA: TGTGCCAGTCGCGGCAGCCAACAAGAGACCCAGTACTTC. It yields the protein CASRGSQQETQYF. The full variable domain, completed using reference TRBV19 and TRBJ2-5, is DGGITQSPKYLFRKEGQNVTLSCEQNLNHDAMYWYRQDPGQGLRLIYYSQIVNDFQKGDIAEGYSVSREKKESFPLTVTSAQKNPTAFYLCASRGSQQETQYFGPGTRLLVL.

V usage is TRBV5-4 and J usage is TRBJ1-2; D possibly corresponds to TRBD1 (5 bases). With 4 bases removed from V and 0 bases from J, the gap between germline ends came to 19 bases. CDR3 length equals 17 residues. Germline V gives CDR1 SGHNT, CDR2 YYREEE (reference sequence). CDR3 coding DNA: TGTGCCAGCAGCGCTGGGGCAGGCGGAAGGTCTAACTATGGCTACACCTTC. Translating gives CASSAGAGGRSNYGYTF. Drawing the rest from reference TRBV5-4 and TRBJ1-2, the complete variable domain is ETGVTQSPTHLIKTRGQQVTLRCSSQSGHNTVSWYQQALGQGPQFIFQYYREEENGRGNFPPRFSGLQFPNYSSELNVNALELDDSALYLCASSAGAGGRSNYGYTFGSGTRLTVV.